These 8 T cell receptor beta chains share one sample of origin, sequenced in a study of cytomegalovirus exposure and HLA in healthy donors. The data were produced by immunoSEQ multiplex PCR, yet TCRdb's version contains in-frame clones alone and is incomplete. Among about 63,000 clones listed, around 89% were seen once. Sequenced sample: PBMCs. The source of these receptors is a young woman in good health and CMV-seronegative.

This clone was observed a single time. V usage is TRBV11-2 and J usage is TRBJ1-1; 10 bases fit TRBD1. Germline V CDR1 and CDR2: SGHAT, FQNNGV. V lost 5 bases and J lost 5; bases outside the gene matches: 8. This CDR3 region has 15 residues. As DNA, the CDR3 is TGTGCCAGCAGCCCTAAGGGACAGGGGCTTACTGAAGCTTTCTTT. As protein: CASSPKGQGLTEAFF.

This sequence joins TRBV5-8 and TRBJ2-1; D perhaps matches TRBD2 (6 bases). V lost 0 bases, J lost 0 bases, and 16 bases lay in between. Germline V lookup: CDR1 SGHTS, CDR2 YDEGEE. The CDR3 is 18 amino acids. This CDR3 is CASSLGVGVGSSYNEQFF. CDR3 sequence (DNA): TGTGCCAGCAGCTTGGGGGTGGGGGTCGGGAGCTCCTACAATGAGCAGTTCTTC.

This clone is a singleton in its sample. CDR3 nucleotides: TGTGCCAGCAGCCCTGTGTACGAGCAGTACTTC. Residues: CASSPVYEQYF. V and J are TRBV11-2 and TRBJ2-7; D gene uncertain. CDR3 length: 11 amino acids. Germline V lookup: CDR1 SGHAT, CDR2 FQNNGV. Between the trimmed V and J ends, which lost 5 bases and 4 bases, there was a span of 6 bases.

The rearrangement joins TRBV6-5 to TRBJ2-7; 9 nucleotides match TRBD1. Germline CDR1 reads MNHEY; CDR2 reads SVGAGI. CDR3 length equals 16 residues. After removal of 0 bases from V and 4 bases from J, the junction contained 7 bases not matched to a gene. This CDR3 is CASSYSPGQGFYEQYF. Written as DNA, the CDR3 is TGTGCCAGCAGTTACTCCCCGGGACAGGGTTTTTACGAGCAGTACTTC.

The chain has TRBV5-1 and TRBJ1-3; a weak D match, TRBD1 (5 bases). This CDR3 has 15 amino acids. V lost 4 bases and J 3 bases, leaving 14 bases between the germline ends. The germline CDR1 and CDR2 sequences are SGHRS and YFSETQ. The CDR3 DNA reads as TGCGCCAGCAGCCAAAGGACCGGGGGTGGAAACACCATATATTTT. This codes for CASSQRTGGGNTIYF.

The chain is built from TRBV18 and TRBJ1-2; 8 bases match TRBD1. The CDR3 sequence is 16 residues long. CDR1 is KGHSH and CDR2 is LQKENI in the germline V gene. V lost 1 base to trimming and J lost 3 bases; unmatched junction nucleotides: 7. For the CDR3, the DNA is TGTGCCAGCTCACCACAATCCGGGACAGGCTACTATGGCTACACCTTC. This gives the protein CASSPQSGTGYYGYTF.

This rearrangement joins TRBV12-5 to TRBJ1-2; tentatively, D is TRBD1 (5 bases). CDR1 and CDR2 (germline): LGHNT, FRNRAP. V was pared by 4 bases and J by 4 bases, with 16 bases between. CDR3 length: 15 residues. CDR3: CASGSAGTPAYGYTF. The CDR3 nucleotides are TGTGCTAGTGGTTCCGCAGGGACTCCCGCCTATGGCTACACCTTC.

The chain combines TRBV6-1 with TRBJ1-5; TRBD1 agrees at 8 bases. Germline loops: CDR1 MNHNS, CDR2 SASEGT. CDR3 length: 14 amino acids. The V and J ends lost 5 bases and 5 bases, in that order; junction bases with no gene match: 5. The DNA for the CDR3 is TGTGCCAGCAGTCCGACAGGGGCGGATCAGCCCCAGCATTTT. It specifies CASSPTGADQPQHF.